This TCR beta chain was captured in a study of T cells in Graves' hyperthyroidism and ophthalmopathy. About this clonotype: The antigen is unknown.

The definition of stable Graves' hyperthyroidism was no ophthalmopathy progression within 18 months. Findings and caveats of the study: Expanded thyroid clonotypes (above 0.001) were mostly also found in blood.

Amplified TCR beta CDR3 regions derived from RNA transcripts. A first-round RT-PCR of the TCR CDR3 used the HTBI primer set. TCRdb itself ran the multiplex PCR reads through MiXCR, one entry per CDR3 protein. The sample holds just under 750,000 distinct CDR3 sequences; around a third are singletons and the top ten take roughly 31%. The V segment lost 7 bases and the J segment 7 bases; nucleotides outside the gene matches: 9. The CDR3 covers 15 residues. Looked up from germline, CDR1 is SEHNR and CDR2 is FQNEAQ (reference sequence). Sequencing was performed on blood. The chain carries TRBV7-9 and TRBJ2-1, with TRBD2 matching 11 bases. The sequence derives from a woman in her thirties or forties with Graves' hyperthyroidism. In nucleotides, the CDR3 is TGTGCCAGCAACCTAGTGGGACTAGCGGCTAATGAGCAGTTCTTC. It codes for CASNLVGLAANEQFF.